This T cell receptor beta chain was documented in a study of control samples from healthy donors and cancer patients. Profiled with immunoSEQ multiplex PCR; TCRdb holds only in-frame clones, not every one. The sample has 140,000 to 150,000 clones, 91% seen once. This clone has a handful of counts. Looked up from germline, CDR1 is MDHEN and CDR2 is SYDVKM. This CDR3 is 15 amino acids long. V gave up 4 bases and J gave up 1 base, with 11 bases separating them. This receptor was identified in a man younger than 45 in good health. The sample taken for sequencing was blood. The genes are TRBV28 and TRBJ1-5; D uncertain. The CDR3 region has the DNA TGTGCCAGCAGTTCCCAACTAGGGAGCAATCAGCCCCAGCATTTT. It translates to CASSSQLGSNQPQHF.